These 30 T cell receptor beta chains were all obtained from the same sample, sequenced in a study of T cells expressing NK-cell markers. TCRdb reprocessed the 5' RACE reads and keeps a single row for each CDR3 protein, giving no DNA. The sample shows roughly 450,000 distinct CDR3 sequences, and about 1.5% sits with its ten largest clones. Sequencing used blood T cells: a sorted CD56 or NKG2C T cell subset, CD4+ or CD8+ T cells, or bulk PBMC T cells (not recorded which). These receptors originate from a woman aged 50 to 60 in good health.

V usage is TRBV12-3 or TRBV12-4 and J usage is TRBJ1-6. The CDR3 has 13 amino acids. The CDR3 spells CASSLDRISPLHF.

The chain joins TRBV20-1 to TRBJ2-1; TCRdb reports TRBD2, a call that lacks DNA to check it against. The germline CDR1 and CDR2 sequences are DFQATT and SNEGSKA (reference sequence). The CDR3 is made up of 18 amino acids. The CDR3 reads CSVTPTTSGVSSYNEQFF.

This rearrangement joins TRBV3-1 to TRBJ1-5; as DNA is missing, the TRBD1 call by TCRdb cannot be tested. The CDR3 length is 15 residues. Germline CDR1 and CDR2: LGHDT and YNNKEL (reference sequence). The CDR3 protein is CASSQMGQQNQPQHF.

This chain connects TRBV3-1 to TRBJ2-1; TCRdb's assignment of TRBD1 cannot be checked, as there is no DNA. The V gene's germline CDR1 is LGHDT and CDR2 YNNKEL (reference sequence). CDR3 size: 13 residues. The CDR3 spells CASSPIISREQFF.

The chain carries TRBV5-1 and TRBJ1-1; TCRdb calls TRBD1, which cannot be checked without DNA. This CDR3 contains 16 residues. Germline-derived CDR1 and CDR2 are SGHRS and YFSETQ. This chain's CDR3 is CASRTQVGAPNTEAFF. Looking up the rest from reference TRBV5-1 and TRBJ1-1 gives the full variable domain: KAGVTQTPRYLIKTRGQQVTLSCSPISGHRSVSWYQQTPGQGLQFLFEYFSETQRNKGNFPGRFSGRQFSNSRSEMNVSTLELGDSALYLCASRTQVGAPNTEAFFGQGTRLTVV.

This sequence joins TRBV15 and TRBJ1-3. Looked up from germline, CDR1 is LNHNV and CDR2 is YYDKDF (reference sequence). This CDR3 comprises 14 residues. CDR3 region: CATSRAGSGNTIYF.

The genes are TRBV28 and TRBJ2-5. This CDR3 contains 12 residues. Germline CDR1 MDHEN, CDR2 SYDVKM. CDR3 sequence reads: CASSSSRETQYF. The full variable domain, with the rest looked up from reference TRBV28 and TRBJ2-5, is DVKVTQSSRYLVKRTGEKVFLECVQDMDHENMFWYRQDPGLGLRLIYFSYDVKMKEKGDIPEGYSVSREKKERFSLILESASTNQTSMYLCASSSSRETQYFGPGTRLLVL.

The chain has TRBV27 and TRBJ2-2; TCRdb lists TRBD1, though no DNA is available to test this call. This CDR3 has 18 residues. Germline V lookup: CDR1 MNHEY, CDR2 SMNVEV (reference sequence). The CDR3: CASSASGQRFANTGELFF.

The chain is built from TRBV5-6 and TRBJ1-1. This CDR3 spans 14 amino acids. Germline-derived CDR1 and CDR2 are SGHDT and YYEEEE. The CDR3 loop reads CASSFGGPITEAFF.

The chain recombines TRBV24-1 with TRBJ1-3; TCRdb returns TRBD1, unconfirmable since there is no DNA. Germline values: CDR1 KGHDR, CDR2 SFDVKD. This CDR3 is built from 15 residues. The CDR3: CATSDSTGRGNTIYF.

The rearrangement links TRBV27 to TRBJ1-2. The CDR3 is 14 residues long. The germline V gene has CDR1 MNHEY and CDR2 SMNVEV (reference sequence). CDR3 in amino acids: CASRASTENYGYTF.

The rearrangement joins TRBV29-1 to TRBJ2-3. This CDR3 has 15 residues. Germline V CDR1 and CDR2: SQVTM, ANQGSEA. CDR3 residues: CSVDPGESRTDTQYF.

The rearrangement uses TRBV5-1 and TRBJ2-2. From germline, CDR1 is SGHRS and CDR2 YFSETQ. The CDR3 length is 15 residues. The chain's CDR3 is CASSLVPSTTGELFF.

The chain recombines TRBV12-3 or TRBV12-4 with TRBJ1-6; TCRdb reports TRBD1, a call that lacks DNA to check it against. There are 16 residues in the CDR3. This chain's CDR3 is CASSFHRGLWASPLHF.

The V call is TRBV5-1, the J call TRBJ2-3; TCRdb returns TRBD2, unconfirmable since there is no DNA. The CDR3 extends over 15 amino acids. CDR1 is SGHRS and CDR2 is YFSETQ in the germline V gene. The CDR3 reads CASRLKERGTDTQYF.

The chain has TRBV11-3 and TRBJ2-3; the D call of TRBD2 rests on TCRdb alone, since no DNA is present to check it. There are 15 residues in the CDR3. Germline CDR1 SGHNT, CDR2 YENEEA. CDR3 loop: CASSLGGSGVDTQYF.

The chain couples TRBV7-9 to TRBJ1-4; there is no DNA to check the TCRdb D call of TRBD1. The CDR3 is made up of 12 amino acids. The germline V gene has CDR1 SEHNR and CDR2 FQNEAQ (reference sequence). This CDR3 reads CASSRQGEKLFF.

This sequence joins TRBV12-3 or TRBV12-4 and TRBJ2-5. This CDR3 has 16 amino acids. The CDR3 loop is CASSLGLGSNQETQYF.

The chain links TRBV19 to TRBJ2-2; TCRdb proposes TRBD1, but this gene call is untestable without DNA. Germline V gene lookup returns CDR1 LNHDA and CDR2 SQIVND (reference sequence). The CDR3 length is 15 residues. CDR3 region: CASRPGGGTGGELFF.

The chain is built from TRBV10-3 and TRBJ2-1; TCRdb gives TRBD2 as the D gene, but with no DNA this cannot be confirmed. CDR3 length: 15 residues. The germline V gene encodes CDR1 ENHRY and CDR2 SYGVKD. The CDR3 sequence: CAISESAGSYNEQFF.

This sequence joins TRBV5-6 and TRBJ2-7; the D call from TCRdb, TRBD1, cannot be confirmed without DNA. The germline CDR1 and CDR2 sequences are SGHDT and YYEEEE. The CDR3 is 15 amino acids. The CDR3 is CASRFGPYRGDEQYF.

The chain recombines TRBV6-5 with TRBJ2-3; absent DNA, TCRdb's TRBD2 call cannot be checked. The CDR3 length is 15 residues. CDR1 MNHEY and CDR2 SVGAGI come from the germline V gene. The CDR3 region is CASSYSPSGTDTQYF.

The rearrangement links TRBV29-1 to TRBJ1-2. The CDR3 is made up of 13 amino acids. Per the germline V gene, CDR1 is SQVTM and CDR2 is ANQGSEA. This CDR3 reads CSVLLRTVYGYTF.

This chain links TRBV5-1 with TRBJ1-3. Germline CDR1 is SGHRS and CDR2 is YFSETQ. The CDR3 sequence is 17 residues long. This chain's CDR3 is CASSILEYDGSGNTIYF.

The V call is TRBV6-1, the J call TRBJ1-6; the D gene TCRdb calls, TRBD1, cannot be checked with no DNA. The CDR3 contains 14 residues. Germline loops: CDR1 MNHNS, CDR2 SASEGT. The CDR3 spells CASSVGHNNSPLHF.

The chain links TRBV28 to TRBJ2-4; checking the TCRdb D call of TRBD2 is not possible without DNA. The CDR3 consists of 15 residues. The germline gives CDR1 MDHEN, CDR2 SYDVKM. CDR3 residues: CASSFGGRAKNIQYF.

The rearrangement links TRBV20-1 to TRBJ1-4. The germline V gene encodes CDR1 DFQATT and CDR2 SNEGSKA (reference sequence). CDR3 length: 14 amino acids. The CDR3 sequence is CSARDRVGNEKLFF.

V is TRBV6-1 and J is TRBJ2-7. The germline V gene has CDR1 MNHNS and CDR2 SASEGT. The CDR3 totals 15 residues. CDR3 sequence reads: CASSEGKGRSYEQYF.

The chain is built from TRBV9 and TRBJ2-7. Germline-derived CDR1 and CDR2 are SGDLS and YYNGEE. CDR3 length: 14 residues. This CDR3 is CASSVAQGSYEQYF.

The chain uses TRBV30 and TRBJ2-2. Germline CDR1 and CDR2: GTSNPN and SVGIG (reference sequence). This CDR3 contains 13 residues. Here the CDR3 reads CAWSGPRTGELFF.